This passage covers 29 T cell receptor beta chains from one sample sequenced in a study of blood T cells in healthy people across ages. The authors ran a second PCR of about 6 to 12 cycles using a sample-barcoded 5' primer and a J-beta primer mix. TCRdb re-derived calls from the 5' RACE reads in MiXCR, one entry per CDR3 protein. The sample consists of about 1.5 million distinct CDR3 sequences, about 43% of them appearing once. The source material was blood. The receptors derive from a woman in her late teens or twenties in good health.

V is TRBV12-3 or TRBV12-4 and J is TRBJ2-7; 7 bases fit TRBD2. The CDR3 totals 15 residues. V lost 5 bases, J lost 3 bases, and 10 bases stayed unmatched. The CDR3, as DNA: TGTGCCAGCAGTCCCCTCCCGGGACTAAACTACGAGCAGTACTTC. Translation: CASSPLPGLNYEQYF.

The chain employs TRBV9 and TRBJ2-4; D possibly matches TRBD1 or TRBD2 (6 bases each). Trimming shortened V by 4 bases and J by 8 bases, and 16 bases separated the two germline ends. Germline CDR1 SGDLS, CDR2 YYNGEE. The CDR3 consists of 14 residues. As DNA, the CDR3 is TGTGCCAGCAGCTCCGGTTTGAGGGGGGACATTCAGTACTTC. Translating gives CASSSGLRGDIQYF.

This chain uses TRBV6-1 with TRBJ1-5; 9 bases agree with TRBD1. The V segment lost 7 bases and the J segment 0 bases; nucleotides outside the gene matches: 10. Germline assignment: CDR1 MNHNS and CDR2 SASEGT. The CDR3 covers 17 residues. In DNA form, the CDR3 reads TGTGCCAGCAAGATCTGGGACAGGGTTTATAGCAATCAGCCCCAGCATTTT. Its translation is CASKIWDRVYSNQPQHF.

This clonotype was counted a few times. The chain links TRBV25-1 to TRBJ2-7; 8 positions match TRBD2. CDR1 is MGHDK and CDR2 is SYGVNS in the germline V gene. The V and J ends lost 3 bases and 4 bases, in that order; junction bases with no gene match: 8. This CDR3 spans 15 amino acids. The CDR3 sequence: CASSDYGTRGYEQYF. The CDR3 DNA reads TGTGCCAGCAGTGACTACGGGACTAGGGGATACGAGCAGTACTTC.

To note about this clonotype: One junction end disagrees with the germline gene, perhaps due to a read error. The rearrangement joins TRBV20-1 to TRBJ2-1; possibly TRBD1 for D (6 bases). The better agreement between TRBJ2-7 and the DNA end casts doubt on the J call. This CDR3 spans 12 amino acids. Per germline, CDR1 DFQATT and CDR2 SNEGSKA (reference sequence). The CDR3 DNA follows: TGCCGTGCCAACAGGGTCTACAATGAGCAGTACTTC. This translates into CRANRVYNEQYF.

The chain employs TRBV4-1 and TRBJ2-5; TRBD2 agrees at 10 bases. There are 18 residues in the CDR3. The trim removed 4 bases at V and 11 bases at J, leaving 22 bases unmatched. CDR1 is MGHRA, CDR2 YSYEKL, per germline. The CDR3 here is CASSPTGLPSGRMSEQYF. For the CDR3, the DNA is TGCGCCAGCAGCCCAACAGGGTTGCCTAGCGGGAGAATGAGTGAGCAGTACTTC.

In its sample, this clonotype was seen a few times. The rearrangement links TRBV7-2 to TRBJ2-5; no clear D gene. With 5 bases removed from V and 4 bases from J, the gap between germline ends came to 11 bases. Germline V CDR1 and CDR2: SGHTA, FQGNSA. This CDR3 has 13 amino acids. This CDR3 is CASSHQTPETQYF. The CDR3 region has the DNA TGTGCCAGCAGCCATCAAACCCCAGAGACCCAGTACTTC.

This clonotype was found a few times. This chain joins TRBV6-5 and TRBJ2-7; 11 bases are shared with TRBD1. The germline V gene encodes CDR1 MNHEY and CDR2 SVGAGI. The CDR3 spans 15 residues. After removal of 4 bases from V and 2 bases from J, the junction contained 4 bases not matched to a gene. The CDR3 coding sequence is TGTGCCAGCAGTTTCCGGGACAGGGGGGCCTACGAGCAGTACTTC. It is translated as CASSFRDRGAYEQYF.

The rearrangement links TRBV5-6 to TRBJ2-5; 11 positions agree with TRBD2. CDR1 SGHDT and CDR2 YYEEEE come from the germline V gene. CDR3 length: 16 residues. V dropped 4 bases and J dropped 2; count of bases not matched to a gene: 7. The CDR3 loop is CASSGGLADLQETQYF. DNA of the CDR3: TGTGCCAGCAGCGGGGGACTAGCGGATCTACAAGAGACCCAGTACTTC.

This clonotype showed up just a few times. The DNA for the CDR3 is TGTGCCAGCAGCCCCACAGGGTCTAACGGAAACACCATATATTTT. Translating it yields CASSPTGSNGNTIYF. The V call is TRBV12-3 or TRBV12-4, the J call TRBJ1-3, with D perhaps TRBD1 (6 bases). The CDR3 totals 15 residues. Trimming shortened V by 6 bases and J by 4 bases, and 16 bases separated the two germline ends.

This clonotype has at least ten counts. The chain joins TRBV24-1 to TRBJ2-1, with D tentatively TRBD1 (6 bases). This CDR3 comprises 13 residues. Germline lookup yields CDR1 KGHDR and CDR2 SFDVKD. Trimming pared 9 bases from V and 1 base from J, leaving 9 bases between. The CDR3 nucleotides read TGTGCCACCGGGACACCGTCCTACAATGAGCAGTTCTTC. Translating gives CATGTPSYNEQFF.

This clonotype was counted a few times. The chain links TRBV20-1 to TRBJ1-1, with a tentative D call TRBD1 (5 bases). The CDR3 totals 13 residues. Trimming pared 6 bases from V and 4 bases from J, leaving 15 bases between. The V gene's germline CDR1 is DFQATT and CDR2 SNEGSKA (reference sequence). The CDR3 reads CSAAPGQITEAFF. The CDR3 DNA reads TGCAGTGCCGCCCCGGGGCAGATCACTGAAGCTTTCTTT.

The chain couples TRBV3-1 to TRBJ1-3; D remains unclear. This CDR3 region has 12 residues. The germline V gene has CDR1 LGHDT and CDR2 YNNKEL (reference sequence). The germline V and J ends were trimmed by 8 bases and 4 bases, with 9 bases remaining between them. The CDR3 is CASGGAGNTIYF. The DNA for the CDR3 is TGTGCCAGCGGAGGTGCGGGAAACACCATATATTTT.

The rearrangement links TRBV29-1 to TRBJ1-1; D may be TRBD1 (5 bases). The CDR3 sequence is 14 residues long. The germline CDR1 and CDR2 sequences are SQVTM and ANQGSEA. The CDR3 region has the DNA TGCGGTGTCAGGGCCGGGCAGGCCGCCGTCGAAGCTTTCTTT. Encoded protein: CGVRAGQAAVEAFF.

The rearrangement joins TRBV20-1 to TRBJ2-4, with D possibly matching TRBD2 (5 bases). This CDR3 spans 21 amino acids. The germline V gene has CDR1 DFQATT and CDR2 SNEGSKA (reference sequence). V lost 0 bases and J 1 base, leaving 28 bases between the germline ends. The CDR3 reads CSARDWVRSGTQIMAKNIQYF. CDR3 in DNA: TGCAGTGCTAGAGATTGGGTCAGGAGCGGAACTCAAATAATGGCCAAAAACATTCAGTACTTC.

This clonotype was picked up a small number of times. The chain combines TRBV5-1 with TRBJ1-2, with 7 bases that match TRBD1. This CDR3 spans 14 amino acids. Germline values: CDR1 SGHRS, CDR2 YFSETQ. V lost 6 bases to trimming and J lost 3 bases; unmatched junction nucleotides: 8. CDR3 residues: CASNQQGRDYGYTF. The DNA of the CDR3 is TGCGCCAGCAACCAACAGGGGAGGGACTATGGCTACACCTTC.

The V gene is TRBV6-5, the J gene TRBJ2-1; TRBD2 agrees at 7 bases. V was pared by 6 bases and J by 7 bases, with 9 bases of the junction left unmatched. The CDR3 runs to 14 residues. Germline CDR1 reads MNHEY; CDR2 reads SVGAGI. The CDR3 loop is CASSTGTMANEQFF. The CDR3 bases are TGTGCCAGCAGCACCGGGACTATGGCGAATGAGCAGTTCTTC.

This rearrangement joins TRBV9 to TRBJ2-3, with D possibly TRBD2 on 6 matching bases. Per germline, CDR1 SGDLS and CDR2 YYNGEE. Trimming shortened V by 0 bases and J by 1 base, and 9 bases separated the two germline ends. The CDR3 runs 15 residues. In DNA form, the CDR3 reads TGTGCCAGCAGCGTAGGGGCTAGCGGCACAGATACGCAGTATTTT. Amino acid sequence: CASSVGASGTDTQYF.

The chain joins TRBV7-2 to TRBJ1-6; tentative D call: TRBD1 (6 bases). Germline V gene lookup returns CDR1 SGHTA and CDR2 FQGNSA. Trimming pared 5 bases from V and 7 bases from J, leaving 15 bases between. This CDR3 has 15 amino acids. This chain's CDR3 is CASSANRVDNSPLHF. DNA of the CDR3: TGTGCCAGCAGCGCTAACAGGGTCGACAATTCACCCCTCCACTTT.

This clonotype was counted only a few times. The V and J genes are TRBV7-2 and TRBJ1-2; D uncertain. With 5 bases removed from V and 4 bases from J, the gap between germline ends came to 17 bases. The length of the CDR3 is 15 residues. CDR1 SGHTA and CDR2 FQGNSA come from the germline V gene. The CDR3 region has the DNA TGTGCCAGCAGCCCCCTTCAGGAGGACCGCTATGGCTACACCTTC. Its translation: CASSPLQEDRYGYTF. Full variable domain (outside the CDR3, taken from reference TRBV7-2 and TRBJ1-2): GAGVSQSPSNKVTEKGKDVELRCDPISGHTALYWYRQSLGQGLEFLIYFQGNSAPDKSGLPSDRFSAERTGGSVSTLTIQRTQQEDSAVYLCASSPLQEDRYGYTFGSGTRLTVV.

The chain uses TRBV28 and TRBJ1-6; unclear D gene. Germline V gene sequence: CDR1 MDHEN, CDR2 SYDVKM. V was clipped by 4 bases and J by 9 bases, with 10 bases between them. CDR3 length: 13 amino acids. CDR3 sequence (DNA): TGTGCCAGCAGTTATCCGGGGATTTCACCCCTCCACTTT. Protein: CASSYPGISPLHF.

V usage is TRBV19 and J usage is TRBJ2-1, with 8 bases fitting TRBD2. The trim removed 4 bases at V and 3 bases at J, leaving 8 bases unmatched. The length of the CDR3 is 16 residues. CDR1 and CDR2 from the germline V gene are LNHDA and SQIVND (reference sequence). CDR3 sequence (DNA): TGTGCCAGTAGTAGCCACCGGACTAGCAGCTACAATGAGCAGTTCTTC. It specifies CASSSHRTSSYNEQFF.

The CDR3 DNA reads TGTGCCAGCAGCCTAGGGACTAGCGGGAGGAGGAATGAGCAGTACTTC. It translates to CASSLGTSGRRNEQYF. The gene calls are TRBV5-4 and TRBJ2-5; TRBD2 matches 15 bases. Germline CDR1 SGHNT, CDR2 YYREEE (reference sequence). The CDR3 totals 16 residues. J gave up 11 bases and V 4 bases, and 12 bases lay outside the gene matches.

The chain uses TRBV27 and TRBJ2-7; tentative D call: TRBD1 (6 bases). The CDR3 consists of 16 residues. The ends were cut back, 2 bases at V and 3 bases at J, with 17 bases in the middle. CDR1 MNHEY and CDR2 SMNVEV come from the germline V gene (reference sequence). In DNA, the CDR3 is TGTGCCAGCAGTTTACAGGCGACAGGCCCTTACTACGAGCAGTACTTC. This encodes CASSLQATGPYYEQYF.

The V gene is TRBV12-3 or TRBV12-4, the J gene TRBJ2-7; 7 bases fit TRBD2. V lost 6 bases to trimming and J lost 0 bases; unmatched junction nucleotides: 11. The CDR3 sequence is 16 residues long. The CDR3 DNA reads TGTGCCAGCAGCGGGGGGAGAAGCGGGTACTCCTACGAGCAGTACTTC. This translates into CASSGGRSGYSYEQYF.

The genes are TRBV27 and TRBJ2-5, with 9 bases that match TRBD1. V was pared by 6 bases and J by 4 bases, with 3 bases of the junction left unmatched. Germline CDR1 and CDR2: MNHEY and SMNVEV (reference sequence). This CDR3 has 13 residues. CDR3 protein: CASRTGGVETQYF. The CDR3 bases are TGTGCCAGCAGAACAGGGGGCGTAGAGACCCAGTACTTC.

The rearrangement links TRBV2 to TRBJ2-5; D not resolved. This CDR3 contains 14 residues. Germline CDR1 and CDR2: SNHLY and FYNNEI. Trimming took off 1 base at V and 1 base at J, with 7 bases between the two ends. The CDR3 DNA is TGTGCCAGCAGTGAAGGGCGGATCCAAGAGACCCAGTACTTC. It yields the protein CASSEGRIQETQYF.

The V and J genes are TRBV6-1 and TRBJ1-4, with 11 bases lining up with TRBD1. V shed 6 bases and J 0 bases; nucleotides not matched to a gene: 6. The CDR3 sequence is 17 residues long. Germline-derived CDR1 and CDR2 are MNHNS and SASEGT. In DNA form, the CDR3 reads TGTGCCAGCAGAATCATGGGACAGGGGGCAACTAATGAAAAACTGTTTTTT. It is translated as CASRIMGQGATNEKLFF.

In this sample, this clonotype turned up many times. The V gene is TRBV6-5, the J gene TRBJ1-2, with 7 positions matching TRBD1. The CDR3 totals 14 residues. Per the germline V gene, CDR1 is MNHEY and CDR2 is SVGAGI. V lost 4 bases and J lost 0; bases outside the gene matches: 2. CDR3 in DNA: TGTGCCAGCAGTTTTGGGACAGCTAACTATGGCTACACCTTC. Translating it yields CASSFGTANYGYTF.